What follows describes a single T cell receptor beta chain. Only a few counts were recorded for this clone. Its antigen remains undetermined. Base qualities are missing; no much larger clone stands one base away. Trimming removed 8 bases from V and 0 bases from J; the gene matches leave 6 bases unexplained. The CDR3 sequence holds 14 residues, the cysteine and phenylalanine included. Just CDR3 DNA is preserved here, 42 bases in frame from base 1. From the germline V gene, CDR1 is SNHLY and CDR2 is FYNNEI. At one collaborating source in Seattle, patients were enrolled during active infection and were followed longitudinally through the course of disease. The collaborating institutions used their own protocols to collect whole blood in K2EDTA tubes. For TCRbeta analysis, collaborator samples were shipped as frozen whole blood, as isolated PBMCs, or as DNA extracted from either sample type. This sample stems from a study of blood T cell repertoires in COVID-19 (TCRdb year 2020). Study-wide context: Samples from collaborators originated in the United States, Italy and Spain and spanned both the acute and convalescent phases of COVID-19. The sample metadata nearly always contained a de-identified subject ID, COVID-19 status, age in years and sex. The dataset comprised deeply sampled blood TCRbeta repertoires from subjects exposed to, actively infected with, or recovered from COVID-19. The repertoires were made available in a free public database intended to serve as a resource for research on the immune response to SARS-CoV-2. Samples came from the ongoing ImmuneRACE study (first 160 participants) plus 1,254 subjects from 6 global collaborators. The prospective study material was composed of cDNA or gDNA derived from T cells, B-cell-depleted T cells, or PBMCs. HLA class I and class II types, where available, came from metadata supplied by the sample provider rather than from assay-based typing.

The immunoSEQ Assay, a bias-controlled multiplex PCR, was used to amplify TCRbeta CDR3 regions from genomic DNA. For the original study's pipeline: Within the assay, amplification of reference gene primers was used to estimate how many nucleated cells each sample contained. To quantify the absolute abundance of each unique TCRbeta CDR3 rearrangement, sequence reads were collapsed and filtered. For each sample, productive Simpson clonality was calculated as the square root of Simpson's diversity index over productive rearrangements. The table comes from immuneACCESS by way of TCRdb, which keeps in-frame sequences with V and J called. Part of the clones is missing from these tables; in studies checked, under half for an unresolved V gene and the rest for unknown reasons. The V and J calls and the clone size are those of that table, but D and trimming were determined from the DNA. This sample lists approximately 500,000 clones; around nine tenths were detected once. The ten biggest clones cover about 8% of the sample.

Findings and caveats that apply to the study as a whole: The quantity of clinical and demographic metadata differed by source and by participant and was supplied without curation.

The sequencing input was peripheral blood. The chain links TRBV2 with TRBJ1-2, and TRBD1 aligns with 7 junction nucleotides. The TCR sequence derives from a woman between 50 and 59 years old with COVID-19, enrolled during active disease. Here the CDR3 is given as CASLDRSANYGYTF. The DNA is TGTGCCAGCTTGGACAGGTCAGCTAACTATGGCTACACCTTC.